The TCR beta chain under discussion was sequenced for a study of early T cells in non-severe SARS-CoV-2 infection. Study-wide findings and caveats: VDJdb matching, biased toward anti-spike CD8 responses, missed private and CD4 specificities.

There are a few counts of this clonotype. Its target is unknown. Attachment of unique molecular identifiers was made to individual cDNA molecules. TCRdb ran MiXCR on the 5' RACE reads and lists one entry per CDR3 protein. The sample shows over 50,000 distinct CDR3 sequences, 15% of them seen only once. The junction had 2 bases not matched to a gene; V was cut back by 1 base and J by 6 bases. CDR1 and CDR2 (germline): SGHTA, FQGNSA. There are 15 residues in the CDR3. The sequenced sample was whole blood, obtained at baseline. The chain couples TRBV7-2 to TRBJ2-1, with 11 nucleotides matching TRBD2. This TCR was recovered from an adult who was a healthcare worker with PCR-confirmed SARS-CoV-2 infection or an uninfected control (not recorded which). CDR3 bases: TGTGCCAGCAGCTTAGGGACTAGCGGGTTCAATGAGCAGTTCTTC. This translates into CASSLGTSGFNEQFF.